This T cell receptor beta chain was recovered during a study of cytomegalovirus exposure and HLA in healthy donors. Primers: 60 Vbeta forward and 13 Jbeta reverse. Here immunoSEQ multiplex PCR was the method, and the copy in TCRdb shows in-frame clones only, minus some. Of about 160,000 clones listed, approximately 80% were seen once; the top ten hold roughly 9%. There are 17 residues in the CDR3. The V gene's germline CDR1 is SGHDT and CDR2 YYEEEE. V lost 4 bases and J lost 1, with 18 bases in between. Study findings and constraints: Analysis was performed later, and it showed HLA-associated TCR beta chains to be more clonally expanded than equally common others.

The sample holds one count of this clone. No antigen is known for it. Sequencing was performed on PBMCs. The chain carries TRBV5-6 and TRBJ2-1, with D unclear. The TCR sequence derives from a man younger than 35 in good health and CMV-seropositive. DNA of the CDR3: TGTGCCAGCAGCAAGGAAGTCCCAGCGCATTCCTACAATGAGCAGTTCTTC. This translates into CASSKEVPAHSYNEQFF.